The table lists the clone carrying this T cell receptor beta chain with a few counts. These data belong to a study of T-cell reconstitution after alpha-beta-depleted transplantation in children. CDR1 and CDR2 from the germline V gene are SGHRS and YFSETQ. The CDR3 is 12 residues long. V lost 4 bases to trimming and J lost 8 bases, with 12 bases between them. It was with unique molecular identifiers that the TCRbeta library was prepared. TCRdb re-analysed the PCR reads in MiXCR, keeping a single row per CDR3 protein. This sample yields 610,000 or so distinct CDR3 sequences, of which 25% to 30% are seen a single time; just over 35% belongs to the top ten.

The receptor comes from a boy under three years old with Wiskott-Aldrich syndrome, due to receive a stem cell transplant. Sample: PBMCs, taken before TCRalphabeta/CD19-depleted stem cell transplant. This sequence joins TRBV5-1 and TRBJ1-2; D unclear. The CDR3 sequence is CASSLEGTGYTF. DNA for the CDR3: TGCGCCAGCAGCCTGGAAGGAACGGGCTACACCTTC.